Below, one T cell receptor (beta chain) is given with its context. The same CDR3 is also encoded by other DNA sequences in this sample. Authors' processing steps: Reference gene primer amplification yielded estimated nucleated cell counts. Data came from immunoSEQ multiplex PCR; TCRdb stores just in-frame clones and leaves some out. The DNA was the basis for D and trimming; V, J and clone size are from that table. The repertoire has fewer than 200,000 clones, around 83% of them found once; the top ten carry 6.5% to 9%. The CDR3 length is 14 residues. The ends lost 3 bases at V and 0 bases at J; junction bases unmatched: 0. Germline CDR1 reads SEHNR; CDR2 reads FQNEAQ (reference sequence). These data originate in a study of blood T cell repertoires in COVID-19. Study-level information: Italy, Spain and the United States were the sources of the convalescent and acute COVID-19 samples.

The chain carries TRBV7-9 and TRBJ1-1; 8 bases are shared with TRBD1. The sequence derives from a woman in her sixties with acute or convalescent COVID-19. Sample: peripheral blood. This chain's CDR3 is CASSLGQVNTEAFF. The CDR3 nucleotides are TGTGCCAGCAGCTTGGGACAGGTGAACACTGAAGCTTTCTTT.